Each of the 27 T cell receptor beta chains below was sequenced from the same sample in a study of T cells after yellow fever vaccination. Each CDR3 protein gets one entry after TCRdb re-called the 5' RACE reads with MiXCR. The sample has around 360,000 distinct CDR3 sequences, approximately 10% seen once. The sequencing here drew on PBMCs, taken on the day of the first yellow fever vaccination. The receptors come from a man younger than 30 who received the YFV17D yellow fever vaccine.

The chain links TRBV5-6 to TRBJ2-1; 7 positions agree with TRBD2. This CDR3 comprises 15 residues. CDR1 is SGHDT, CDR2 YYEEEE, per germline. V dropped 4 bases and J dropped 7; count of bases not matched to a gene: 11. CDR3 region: CASSTREGWLNEQFF. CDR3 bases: TGTGCCAGCAGCACTAGGGAGGGGTGGCTGAATGAGCAGTTCTTC.

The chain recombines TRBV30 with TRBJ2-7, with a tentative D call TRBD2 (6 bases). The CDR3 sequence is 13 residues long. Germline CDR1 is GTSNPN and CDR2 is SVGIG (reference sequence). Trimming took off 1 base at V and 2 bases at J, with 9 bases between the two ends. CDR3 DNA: TGTGCCTGGAGTGGGGACTCTCCCTACGAGCAGTACTTC. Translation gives CAWSGDSPYEQYF.

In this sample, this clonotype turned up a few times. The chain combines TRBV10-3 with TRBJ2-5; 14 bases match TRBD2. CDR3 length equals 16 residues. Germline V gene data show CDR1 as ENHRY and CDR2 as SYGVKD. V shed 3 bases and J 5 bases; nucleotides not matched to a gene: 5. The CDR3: CAISDPTSGGAETQYF. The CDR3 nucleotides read TGTGCCATCAGTGACCCGACTAGCGGGGGGGCGGAGACCCAGTACTTC.

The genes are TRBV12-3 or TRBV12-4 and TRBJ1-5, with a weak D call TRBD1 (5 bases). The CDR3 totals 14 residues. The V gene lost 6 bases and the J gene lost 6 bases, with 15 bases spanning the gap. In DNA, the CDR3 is TGTGCCAGCAGGCAAAGGGGTGTTGGTCAGCCCCAGCATTTT. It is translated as CASRQRGVGQPQHF.

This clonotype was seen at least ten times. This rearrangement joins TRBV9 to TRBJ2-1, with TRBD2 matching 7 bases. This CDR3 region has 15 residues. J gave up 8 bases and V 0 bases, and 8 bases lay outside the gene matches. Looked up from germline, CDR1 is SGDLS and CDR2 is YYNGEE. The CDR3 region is CASSVGGGALDEQFF. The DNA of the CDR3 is TGTGCCAGCAGCGTAGGCGGGGGTGCCTTAGATGAGCAGTTCTTC.

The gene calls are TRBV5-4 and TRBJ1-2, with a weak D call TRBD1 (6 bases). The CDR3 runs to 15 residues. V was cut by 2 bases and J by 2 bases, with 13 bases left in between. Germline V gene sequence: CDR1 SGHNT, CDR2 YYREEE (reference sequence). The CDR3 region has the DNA TGTGCCAGCAGCTTTCGGGAACAGGGAAACTATGGCTACACCTTC. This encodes CASSFREQGNYGYTF.

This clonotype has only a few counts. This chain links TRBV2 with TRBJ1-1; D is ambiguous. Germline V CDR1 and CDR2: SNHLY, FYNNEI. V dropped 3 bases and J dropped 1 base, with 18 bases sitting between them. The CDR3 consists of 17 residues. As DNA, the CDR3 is TGTGCCAGCAGTGATATACACGGACTGTCACAGAACACTGAAGCTTTCTTT. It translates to CASSDIHGLSQNTEAFF.

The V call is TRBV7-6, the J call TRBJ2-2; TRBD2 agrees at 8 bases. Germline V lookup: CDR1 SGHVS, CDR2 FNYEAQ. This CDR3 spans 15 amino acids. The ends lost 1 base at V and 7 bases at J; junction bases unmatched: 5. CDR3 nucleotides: TGTGCCAGCAGCTTAGAAGCGGGGGCGATCGGGGAGCTGTTTTTT. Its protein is CASSLEAGAIGELFF. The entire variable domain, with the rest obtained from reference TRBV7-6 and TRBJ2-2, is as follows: GAGVSQSPRYKVTKRGQDVALRCDPISGHVSLYWYRQALGQGPEFLTYFNYEAQQDKSGLPNDRFSAERPEGSISTLTIQRTEQRDSAMYRCASSLEAGAIGELFFGEGSRLTVL.

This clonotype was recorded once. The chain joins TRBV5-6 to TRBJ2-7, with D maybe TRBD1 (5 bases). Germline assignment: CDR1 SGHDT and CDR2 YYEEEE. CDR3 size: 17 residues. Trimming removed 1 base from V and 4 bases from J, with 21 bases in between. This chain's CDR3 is CASSLTGSMSNLYEQYV. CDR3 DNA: TGTGCCAGCAGCTTGACAGGTTCCATGTCCAATCTTTACGAGCAGTACGTC.

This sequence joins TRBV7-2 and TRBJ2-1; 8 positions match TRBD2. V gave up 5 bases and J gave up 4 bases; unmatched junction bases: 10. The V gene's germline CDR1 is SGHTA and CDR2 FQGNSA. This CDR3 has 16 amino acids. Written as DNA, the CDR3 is TGTGCCAGCAGCCTAGAGAGCGGGGGCCCTTACAATGAGCAGTTCTTC. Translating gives CASSLESGGPYNEQFF. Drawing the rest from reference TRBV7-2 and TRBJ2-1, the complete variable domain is GAGVSQSPSNKVTEKGKDVELRCDPISGHTALYWYRQSLGQGLEFLIYFQGNSAPDKSGLPSDRFSAERTGGSVSTLTIQRTQQEDSAVYLCASSLESGGPYNEQFFGPGTRLTVL.

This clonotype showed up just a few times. The CDR3 region is CASSDSQGGRDNEQFF. CDR3 DNA: TGTGCCAGCAGTGATAGTCAAGGAGGCAGAGACAATGAGCAGTTCTTC. The chain is built from TRBV2 and TRBJ2-1, with TRBD2 as a possible D gene (5 bases). V gave up 3 bases and J gave up 5 bases, with 17 bases separating them. Germline CDR1 SNHLY, CDR2 FYNNEI. The CDR3 covers 16 residues.

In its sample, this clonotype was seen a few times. DNA of the CDR3: TGTGCCAGCAGCACCGCGAGGGACAATCAGCCCCAGCATTTT. It specifies CASSTARDNQPQHF. The chain has TRBV21-1 and TRBJ1-5. TRBV21-1 is labeled a pseudogene. The CDR3 has 14 amino acids.

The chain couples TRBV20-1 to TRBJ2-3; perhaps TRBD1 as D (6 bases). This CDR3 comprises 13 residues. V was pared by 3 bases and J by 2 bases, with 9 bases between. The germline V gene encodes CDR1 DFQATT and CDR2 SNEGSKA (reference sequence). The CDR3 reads CSARDSSTDTQYF. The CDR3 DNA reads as TGCAGTGCTAGGGACAGCTCCACAGATACGCAGTATTTT.

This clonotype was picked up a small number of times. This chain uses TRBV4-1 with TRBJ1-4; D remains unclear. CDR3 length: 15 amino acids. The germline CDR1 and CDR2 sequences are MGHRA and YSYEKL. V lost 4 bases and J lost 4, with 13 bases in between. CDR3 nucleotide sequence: TGCGCCAGCAGCCCCCCAAACGGGCTTAATGAAAAACTGTTTTTT. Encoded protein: CASSPPNGLNEKLFF.

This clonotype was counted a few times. CDR3 protein: CASREYGGTDTQYF. The CDR3 coding sequence is TGTGCCAGCAGGGAGTATGGAGGCACAGATACGCAGTATTTT. The chain is built from TRBV7-2 and TRBJ2-3, with unresolved D. This CDR3 has 14 residues. Trimming cost V 6 bases and J 1 base, with 11 bases left between them. The germline gives CDR1 SGHTA, CDR2 FQGNSA.

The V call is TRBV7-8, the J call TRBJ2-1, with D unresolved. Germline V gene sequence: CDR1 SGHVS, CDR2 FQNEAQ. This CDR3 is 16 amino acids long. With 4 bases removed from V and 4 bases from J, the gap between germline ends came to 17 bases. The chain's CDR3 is CASSSSRTSPYNEQFF. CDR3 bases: TGTGCCAGCAGCTCGTCGCGGACCTCCCCATACAATGAGCAGTTCTTC.

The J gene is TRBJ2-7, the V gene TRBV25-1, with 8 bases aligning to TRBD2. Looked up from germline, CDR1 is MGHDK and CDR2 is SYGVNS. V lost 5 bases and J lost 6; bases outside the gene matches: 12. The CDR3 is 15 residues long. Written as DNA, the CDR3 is TGTGCCAGCAGTCTGCTAGCGGGTTCTCCTGGCGAGCAGTACTTC. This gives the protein CASSLLAGSPGEQYF.

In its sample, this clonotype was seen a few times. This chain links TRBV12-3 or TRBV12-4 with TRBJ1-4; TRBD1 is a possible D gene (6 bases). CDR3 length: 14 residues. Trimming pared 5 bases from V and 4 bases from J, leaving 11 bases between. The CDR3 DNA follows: TGTGCCAGCAGTCCGGACAGCTTTAATGAAAAACTGTTTTTT. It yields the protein CASSPDSFNEKLFF.

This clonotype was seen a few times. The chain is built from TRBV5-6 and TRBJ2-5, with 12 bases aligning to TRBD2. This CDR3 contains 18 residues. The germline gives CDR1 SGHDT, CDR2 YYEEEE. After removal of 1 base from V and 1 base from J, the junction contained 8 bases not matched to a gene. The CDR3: CASSLRLAGGPSQETQYF. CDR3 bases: TGTGCCAGCAGCTTGAGGCTAGCGGGGGGGCCATCCCAAGAGACCCAGTACTTC.

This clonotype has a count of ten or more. For the CDR3, the DNA is TGTGCCAGCAGCTTCGGACAGGTCTATTCACCCCTCCACTTT. Translating gives CASSFGQVYSPLHF. V usage is TRBV5-8 and J usage is TRBJ1-6; TRBD1 aligns across 7 bases. Germline V gene lookup returns CDR1 SGHTS and CDR2 YDEGEE. This CDR3 is 14 amino acids long. V was pared by 2 bases and J by 8 bases, with 4 bases of the junction left unmatched.

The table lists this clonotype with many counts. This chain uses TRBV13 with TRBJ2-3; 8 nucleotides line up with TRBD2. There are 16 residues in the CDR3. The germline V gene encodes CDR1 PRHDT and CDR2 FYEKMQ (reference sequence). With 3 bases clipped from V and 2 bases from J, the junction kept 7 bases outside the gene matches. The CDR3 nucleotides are TGTGCCAGCAGCTTCCCTCGCGGGGGGTCCACAGATACGCAGTATTTT. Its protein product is CASSFPRGGSTDTQYF.

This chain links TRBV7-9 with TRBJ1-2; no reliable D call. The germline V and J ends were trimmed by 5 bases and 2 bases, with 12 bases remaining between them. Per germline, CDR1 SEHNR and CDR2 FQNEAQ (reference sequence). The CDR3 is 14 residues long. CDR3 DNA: TGTGCCAGCAGCCCCACCCGGCGGAACTATGGCTACACCTTC. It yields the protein CASSPTRRNYGYTF.

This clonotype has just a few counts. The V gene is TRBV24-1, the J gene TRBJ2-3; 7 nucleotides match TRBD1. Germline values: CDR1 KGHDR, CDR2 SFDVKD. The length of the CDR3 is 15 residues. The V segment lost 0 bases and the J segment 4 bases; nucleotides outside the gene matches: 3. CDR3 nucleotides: TGTGCCACCAGTGATTTGGGGCAGGGGGCAGATACGCAGTATTTT. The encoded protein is CATSDLGQGADTQYF.

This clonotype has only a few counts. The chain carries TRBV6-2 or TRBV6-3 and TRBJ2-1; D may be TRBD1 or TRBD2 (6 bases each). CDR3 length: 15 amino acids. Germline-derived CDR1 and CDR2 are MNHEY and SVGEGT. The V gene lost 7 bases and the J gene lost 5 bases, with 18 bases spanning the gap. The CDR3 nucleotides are TGTGCCAGCACGGGGGCGGTGGCCCAAAACAATGAGCAGTTCTTC. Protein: CASTGAVAQNNEQFF.

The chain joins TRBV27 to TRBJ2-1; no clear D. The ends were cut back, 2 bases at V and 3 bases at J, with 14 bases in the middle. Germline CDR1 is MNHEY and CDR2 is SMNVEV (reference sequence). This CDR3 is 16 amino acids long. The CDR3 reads CASSLVRAPYYNEQFF. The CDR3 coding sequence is TGTGCCAGCAGTTTAGTCCGCGCCCCCTACTACAATGAGCAGTTCTTC.

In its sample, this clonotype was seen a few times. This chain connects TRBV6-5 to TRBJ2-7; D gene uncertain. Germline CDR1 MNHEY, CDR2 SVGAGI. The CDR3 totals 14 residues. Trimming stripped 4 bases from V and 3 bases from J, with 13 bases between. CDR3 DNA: TGTGCCAGCAGTTCAGTACTCCTGGACTACGAGCAGTACTTC. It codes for CASSSVLLDYEQYF.

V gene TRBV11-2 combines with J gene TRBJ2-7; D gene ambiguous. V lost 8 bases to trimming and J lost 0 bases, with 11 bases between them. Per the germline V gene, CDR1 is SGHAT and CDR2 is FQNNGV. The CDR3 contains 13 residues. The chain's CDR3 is CASGDGISYEQYF. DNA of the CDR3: TGTGCCAGCGGCGACGGAATCTCCTACGAGCAGTACTTC.